Each of the 30 T cell receptor beta chains below was sequenced from the same sample in a study of blood T cell repertoires in COVID-19. Clones were sequenced by immunoSEQ multiplex PCR, and TCRdb holds only the in-frame ones, with some missing. This table has some 38,000 clones, nearly 90% appearing once. The sample consisted of peripheral blood. All receptors derive from a man between 60 and 75 years old with active or convalescent COVID-19.

V usage is TRBV7-3 and J usage is TRBJ2-3; the match to TRBD2 covers 7 bases. The V and J ends lost 7 bases and 5 bases, in that order; junction bases with no gene match: 12. The CDR3 extends over 15 amino acids. Germline CDR1 reads SGHTA; CDR2 reads FQGTGA. The CDR3 spells CASTQTSFSGDTQYF. The CDR3 region has the DNA TGTGCCAGCACCCAGACTAGCTTTTCAGGAGATACGCAGTATTTT.

The table lists this clone with a count of one. The rearrangement joins TRBV10-3 to TRBJ1-5; 12 bases align to TRBD1. The CDR3 sequence is 15 residues long. V lost 5 bases, J lost 4 bases, and 3 bases stayed unmatched. Germline V gene data show CDR1 as ENHRY and CDR2 as SYGVKD. CDR3 nucleotides: TGTGCCATCAGTCCGGGACAGGGGGCTAATCAGCCCCAGCATTTT. It is translated as CAISPGQGANQPQHF.

V is TRBV21-1 and J is TRBJ2-7; the table's D call of TRBD2 was not tested on the DNA. TRBV21-1 is assigned pseudogene status. The CDR3 spans 12 residues. CDR3 DNA: TGTGCCAGCAACCGGACTGACTACGAGCAGTACTTC. Protein sequence: CASNRTDYEQYF.

V gene TRBV30 combines with J gene TRBJ1-1; D remains ambiguous. V gave up 3 bases and J gave up 5 bases, with 13 bases separating them. The CDR3 loop spans 13 amino acids. In germline, CDR1 is GTSNPN, CDR2 SVGIG (reference sequence). This chain's CDR3 is CAWSSSLVTEAFF. The CDR3 DNA reads TGTGCCTGGAGCTCCAGTCTCGTAACTGAAGCTTTCTTT.

This sequence joins TRBV5-1 and TRBJ2-7, with D possibly matching TRBD2 (5 bases). Germline-derived CDR1 and CDR2 are SGHRS and YFSETQ. Trimming took off 2 bases at V and 1 base at J, with 19 bases between the two ends. This CDR3 spans 17 amino acids. The CDR3 region is CASSFDTAIPGSYEQYF. The DNA for the CDR3 is TGCGCCAGCAGCTTTGACACAGCCATCCCGGGATCCTACGAGCAGTACTTC.

V is TRBV27 and J is TRBJ1-2; D may be TRBD1 (6 bases). Trimming pared 6 bases from V and 0 bases from J, leaving 17 bases between. In germline, CDR1 is MNHEY, CDR2 SMNVEV (reference sequence). The CDR3 loop spans 16 amino acids. DNA for the CDR3: TGTGCCAGCAGACCTTGGGGGGGGCCCGCTAACTATGGCTACACCTTC. Protein: CASRPWGGPANYGYTF.

The chain links TRBV28 to TRBJ1-5; D is unclear. V dropped 3 bases and J dropped 0 bases, with 6 bases sitting between them. From germline, CDR1 is MDHEN and CDR2 SYDVKM. The CDR3 loop spans 14 amino acids. Written as DNA, the CDR3 is TGTGCCAGCAGTTTCGAGGATAGCAATCAGCCCCAGCATTTT. It encodes CASSFEDSNQPQHF. Complete variable domain (other parts from reference TRBV28 and TRBJ1-5): DVKVTQSSRYLVKRTGEKVFLECVQDMDHENMFWYRQDPGLGLRLIYFSYDVKMKEKGDIPEGYSVSREKKERFSLILESASTNQTSMYLCASSFEDSNQPQHFGDGTRLSIL.

J is TRBJ2-3 and V is TRBV28, with a possible D match to TRBD2 (7 bases). Germline values: CDR1 MDHEN, CDR2 SYDVKM. Trimming took off 6 bases at V and 6 bases at J, with 19 bases between the two ends. CDR3 size: 15 residues. The CDR3: CASRRRGGIGDTQYF. CDR3 nucleotides: TGTGCCAGCAGGAGGAGGGGGGGTATTGGTGATACGCAGTATTTT.

CDR3 nucleotides: TGTGCCAGCAGTCCACAGGGATGGTACACTGAAGCTTTCTTT. Its protein is CASSPQGWYTEAFF. The V gene is TRBV2, the J gene TRBJ1-1, with D possibly being TRBD1 (6 bases). This CDR3 spans 14 amino acids. With 5 bases removed from V and 3 bases from J, the gap between germline ends came to 13 bases. Germline-derived CDR1 and CDR2 are SNHLY and FYNNEI. Variable domain in full (rest from reference TRBV2 and TRBJ1-1): EPEVTQTPSHQVTQMGQEVILRCVPISNHLYFYWYRQILGQKVEFLVSFYNNEISEKSEIFDDQFSVERPDGSNFTLKIRSTKLEDSAMYFCASSPQGWYTEAFFGQGTRLTVV.

This chain uses TRBV2 with TRBJ2-7; 8 bases are a match to TRBD2. The CDR3 has 14 residues. V was pared by 7 bases and J by 4 bases, with 9 bases of the junction left unmatched. CDR1 and CDR2 from the germline V gene are SNHLY and FYNNEI. The CDR3 loop is CASNLAGGVYEQYF. CDR3 DNA sequence: TGTGCCAGCAATCTGGCGGGAGGTGTGTACGAGCAGTACTTC.

This chain joins TRBV6-6 and TRBJ1-5; 11 positions agree with TRBD1. There are 13 residues in the CDR3. In germline, CDR1 is MNHNY, CDR2 SVGAGI (reference sequence). The V segment lost 6 bases and the J segment 7 bases; nucleotides outside the gene matches: 2. The CDR3 DNA follows: TGTGCCAGCAGAGGGACAGGGGGACAGCCCCAGCATTTT. It specifies CASRGTGGQPQHF.

The CDR3 nucleotides read TGTGCCAGCAGCGGCAGGGGGATCGAAGCTTTCTTT. It encodes CASSGRGIEAFF. This chain links TRBV7-9 with TRBJ1-1; 7 bases match TRBD1. Germline CDR1 is SEHNR and CDR2 is FQNEAQ (reference sequence). Trimming cost V 5 bases and J 8 bases; bases outside gene matches: 5. There are 12 residues in the CDR3.

The CDR3 DNA reads TGTGCTAGTGCCCCTAGCGGGAGGGCCTCCAATGAGCAGTTCTTC. This encodes CASAPSGRASNEQFF. This chain uses TRBV12-5 with TRBJ2-1, with 12 bases that match TRBD2. The CDR3 is made up of 15 amino acids. Trimming took 7 bases from V and 6 from J; bases not matched to a gene: 7. The V gene's germline CDR1 is LGHNT and CDR2 FRNRAP.

V usage is TRBV18 and J usage is TRBJ2-3, with D possibly TRBD1 on 5 matching bases. The CDR3 is made up of 13 amino acids. The germline V and J ends were trimmed by 3 bases and 9 bases, with 13 bases remaining between them. Germline V gene lookup returns CDR1 KGHSH and CDR2 LQKENI. CDR3 nucleotide sequence: TGTGCCAGCTCACCCTCGGCAGGGATCACGCAGTATTTT. This encodes CASSPSAGITQYF. Combining the CDR3 with reference TRBV18 and TRBJ2-3 gives the whole variable domain NAGVMQNPRHLVRRRGQEARLRCSPMKGHSHVYWYRQLPEEGLKFMVYLQKENIIDESGMPKERFSAEFPKEGPSILRIQQVVRGDSAAYFCASSPSAGITQYFGPGTRLTVL.

The rearrangement joins TRBV12-3 or TRBV12-4 to TRBJ1-5; TRBD1 matches 7 bases. The ends lost 6 bases at V and 2 bases at J; junction bases unmatched: 1. This CDR3 comprises 13 residues. CDR3 amino acids: CASRGQGNQPQHF. In DNA form, the CDR3 reads TGTGCCAGCAGAGGACAGGGCAATCAGCCCCAGCATTTT.

This clone was detected only a few times. V is TRBV4-1 and J is TRBJ2-3; 12 bases are a match to TRBD2. The germline CDR1 and CDR2 sequences are MGHRA and YSYEKL. J gave up 5 bases and V 0 bases, and 6 bases lay outside the gene matches. The CDR3 consists of 17 residues. CDR3 sequence: CASSQERASGRVDTQYF. The CDR3, as DNA: TGCGCCAGCAGCCAAGAGAGGGCTAGCGGGAGGGTAGATACGCAGTATTTT.

The chain is built from TRBV5-5 and TRBJ2-7; 12 bases are shared with TRBD1. V shed 3 bases and J 6 bases; nucleotides not matched to a gene: 1. Germline lookup yields CDR1 SGHKS and CDR2 YYEKEE (reference sequence). The CDR3 is 13 residues long. The CDR3 sequence is CASSWDRGLEQYF. CDR3 DNA sequence: TGTGCCAGCAGCTGGGACAGGGGGCTCGAGCAGTACTTC.

The chain is built from TRBV19 and TRBJ1-1, with unresolved D. The V gene lost 10 bases and the J gene lost 0 bases, with 6 bases spanning the gap. CDR3 length equals 11 residues. Germline CDR1 LNHDA, CDR2 SQIVND (reference sequence). For the CDR3, the DNA is TGTGCCACAGTACTGAACACTGAAGCTTTCTTT. Its translation is CATVLNTEAFF.

This clone showed up just a few times. CDR3 in amino acids: CASSLRDREDTGELFF. CDR3 in DNA: TGCGCCAGCAGCCTCCGGGACAGGGAAGATACCGGGGAGCTGTTTTTT. The chain couples TRBV4-1 to TRBJ2-2; TRBD1 matches 9 bases. V lost 4 bases and J lost 5; bases outside the gene matches: 8. The CDR3 sequence is 16 residues long. Germline CDR1 reads MGHRA; CDR2 reads YSYEKL.

The J gene is TRBJ2-1, the V gene TRBV28, with D possibly being TRBD2 (5 bases). CDR1 is MDHEN and CDR2 is SYDVKM in the germline V gene. This CDR3 contains 15 residues. V gave up 2 bases and J gave up 8 bases, with 16 bases separating them. This CDR3 reads CASSLRLPGFHEQFF. In DNA, the CDR3 is TGTGCCAGCAGTTTAAGGCTACCGGGGTTCCATGAGCAGTTCTTC.

The rearrangement links TRBV30 to TRBJ1-2; D remains unclear. Germline values: CDR1 GTSNPN, CDR2 SVGIG (reference sequence). The CDR3 extends over 13 amino acids. V was clipped by 0 bases and J by 6 bases, with 11 bases between them. Written as DNA, the CDR3 is TGTGCCTGGAGTGTTATGAGGGCGCATGGCTACACCTTC. Translating gives CAWSVMRAHGYTF. Supplemented by reference TRBV30 and TRBJ1-2, the full variable domain reads SQTIHQWPATLVQPVGSPLSLECTVEGTSNPNLYWYRQAAGRGLQLLFYSVGIGQISSEVPQNLSASRPQDRQFILSSKKLLLSDSGFYLCAWSVMRAHGYTFGSGTRLTVV.

The chain recombines TRBV27 with TRBJ1-3, with D maybe TRBD1 (6 bases). This CDR3 spans 17 amino acids. Trimming took 0 bases from V and 2 from J, leaving 14 bases between them. Looked up from germline, CDR1 is MNHEY and CDR2 is SMNVEV (reference sequence). The CDR3 DNA follows: TGTGCCAGCAGTTTATCGAGTACAGGGTCAGCTGGAAACACCATATATTTT. This translates into CASSLSSTGSAGNTIYF.

The chain employs TRBV27 and TRBJ2-7; 9 nucleotides line up with TRBD1. The J segment lost 7 bases and the V segment lost 6 bases, leaving 10 bases of the junction unmatched. The CDR3 contains 14 residues. CDR1 is MNHEY and CDR2 is SMNVEV in the germline V gene (reference sequence). In DNA, the CDR3 is TGTGCCAGCAGGATTAACAGGGGGCCTGGTGAGCAGTACTTC. Translating gives CASRINRGPGEQYF.

This rearrangement joins TRBV2 to TRBJ2-5; unclear D gene. CDR1 SNHLY and CDR2 FYNNEI come from the germline V gene. Trimming stripped 9 bases from V and 8 bases from J, with 13 bases between. The CDR3 is made up of 11 amino acids. The CDR3: CASRLGSTQYF. Here the CDR3 DNA reads TGTGCCAGTCGCCTCGGGTCAACCCAGTACTTC.

The sample holds one count of this clone. CDR3 in amino acids: CASSDWLAETRSYEQYF. As DNA, the CDR3 is TGTGCCAGCAGTGATTGGCTAGCGGAAACCAGGTCCTACGAGCAGTACTTC. The chain recombines TRBV6-1 with TRBJ2-7; 7 bases map to TRBD2. Germline CDR1 is MNHNS and CDR2 is SASEGT. Trimming removed 3 bases from V and 1 base from J; junction bases left unmatched: 12. The length of the CDR3 is 17 residues.

The chain is built from TRBV28 and TRBJ2-3, with 9 positions matching TRBD2. V was clipped by 2 bases and J by 5 bases; unmatched bases: 5. Germline CDR1 MDHEN, CDR2 SYDVKM. The CDR3 consists of 15 residues. Written as DNA, the CDR3 is TGTGCCAGCAGTTTAGCGGGAGGGCGGGGAGATACGCAGTATTTT. Translating gives CASSLAGGRGDTQYF.

V usage is TRBV10-3 and J usage is TRBJ1-6; D is perhaps TRBD1 (6 bases). CDR1 and CDR2 from the germline V gene are ENHRY and SYGVKD. Deletions cut 5 bases from V and 5 bases from J, with 16 bases between. CDR3 length: 16 amino acids. Here the CDR3 reads CAISLAGGGNNSPLHF. The CDR3 nucleotides are TGTGCCATCAGTTTAGCGGGAGGGGGTAATAATTCACCCCTCCACTTT.

The chain links TRBV28 to TRBJ2-1; TRBD1 matches 9 bases. This CDR3 has 17 amino acids. Trimming at V came to 2 bases and at J to 7 bases, leaving 12 bases not matched to a gene. Per germline, CDR1 MDHEN and CDR2 SYDVKM. This CDR3 reads CASSLPLYRGLGNEQFF. The CDR3 DNA reads as TGTGCCAGCAGTTTACCCCTTTACAGGGGGCTGGGGAATGAGCAGTTCTTC.

CDR3 nucleotides: TGTGCCACCAGCGTACGGGACAACTACGAGCAGTACTTC. Its translation is CATSVRDNYEQYF. The rearrangement joins TRBV15 to TRBJ2-7, with a possible D match to TRBD1 (6 bases). Germline V gene sequence: CDR1 LNHNV, CDR2 YYDKDF (reference sequence). This CDR3 contains 13 residues. The V gene lost 5 bases and the J gene lost 3 bases, with 11 bases spanning the gap.

This clone has just a few counts. This chain links TRBV27 with TRBJ2-1; tentatively, D is TRBD1 (6 bases). The CDR3 loop spans 14 amino acids. The germline V gene encodes CDR1 MNHEY and CDR2 SMNVEV (reference sequence). Between the trimmed V and J ends, which lost 4 bases and 4 bases, there was a span of 11 bases. This chain's CDR3 is CASSSWTDYNEQFF. The DNA of the CDR3 is TGTGCCAGCAGTTCCTGGACAGATTACAATGAGCAGTTCTTC.